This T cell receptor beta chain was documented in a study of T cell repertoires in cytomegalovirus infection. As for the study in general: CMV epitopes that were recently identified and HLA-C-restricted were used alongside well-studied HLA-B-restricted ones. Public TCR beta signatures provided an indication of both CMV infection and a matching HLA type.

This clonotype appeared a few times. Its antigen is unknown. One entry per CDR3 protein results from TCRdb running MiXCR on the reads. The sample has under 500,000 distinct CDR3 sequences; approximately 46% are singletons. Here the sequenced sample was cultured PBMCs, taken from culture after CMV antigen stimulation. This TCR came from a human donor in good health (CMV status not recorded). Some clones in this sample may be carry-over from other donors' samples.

CDR3 amino acids: CATADSRNTGELFF. The CDR3 DNA sequence: TGTGCCACCGCGGACAGTCGAAACACCGGGGAGCTGTTTTTT. The chain links TRBV2 to TRBJ2-2; maybe TRBD1 (6 bases). Germline-derived CDR1 and CDR2 are SNHLY and FYNNEI. CDR3 length: 14 residues. V lost 10 bases and J lost 2, with 14 bases in between.